This TCR beta chain was captured in a study of T cell repertoires in cytomegalovirus infection. The CDR3 contains 16 residues. V gave up 5 bases and J gave up 0 bases, with 14 bases separating them. Germline values: CDR1 KGHSH, CDR2 LQKENI. This clonotype was recorded a few times. Antigen unknown. TCRdb reanalysed the reads using MiXCR and keeps one entry per CDR3 protein. The sample yields approximately 600,000 distinct CDR3 sequences, roughly 42% seen once. The sequence was collected from a human donor in good health (CMV status not recorded). Some clones in this sample may be carry-over from other donors' samples. The rearrangement links TRBV18 to TRBJ1-5, with D tentatively TRBD1 (6 bases). The source was cultured PBMCs, collected from culture after CMV antigen stimulation. In DNA form, the CDR3 reads TGTGCCAGCTCAACCTCGACAGGTAATAGCAATCAGCCCCAGCATTTT. Its translation: CASSTSTGNSNQPQHF.